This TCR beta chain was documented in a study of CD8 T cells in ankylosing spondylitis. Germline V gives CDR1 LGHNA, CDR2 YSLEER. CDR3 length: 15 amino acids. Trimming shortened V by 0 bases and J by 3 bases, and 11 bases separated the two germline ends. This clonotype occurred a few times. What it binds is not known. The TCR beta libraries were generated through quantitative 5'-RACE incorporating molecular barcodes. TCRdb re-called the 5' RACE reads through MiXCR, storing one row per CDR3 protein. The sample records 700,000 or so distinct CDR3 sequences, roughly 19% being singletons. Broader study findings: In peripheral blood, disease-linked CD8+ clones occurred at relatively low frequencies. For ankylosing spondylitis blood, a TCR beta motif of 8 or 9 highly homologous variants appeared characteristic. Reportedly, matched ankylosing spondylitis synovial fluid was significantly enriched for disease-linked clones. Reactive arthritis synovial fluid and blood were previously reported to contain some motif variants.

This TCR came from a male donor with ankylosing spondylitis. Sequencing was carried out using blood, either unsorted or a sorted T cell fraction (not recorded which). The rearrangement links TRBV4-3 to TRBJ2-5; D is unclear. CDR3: CASSQEGSPEETQYF. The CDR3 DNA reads TGCGCCAGCAGCCAAGAAGGTAGTCCAGAAGAGACCCAGTACTTC.